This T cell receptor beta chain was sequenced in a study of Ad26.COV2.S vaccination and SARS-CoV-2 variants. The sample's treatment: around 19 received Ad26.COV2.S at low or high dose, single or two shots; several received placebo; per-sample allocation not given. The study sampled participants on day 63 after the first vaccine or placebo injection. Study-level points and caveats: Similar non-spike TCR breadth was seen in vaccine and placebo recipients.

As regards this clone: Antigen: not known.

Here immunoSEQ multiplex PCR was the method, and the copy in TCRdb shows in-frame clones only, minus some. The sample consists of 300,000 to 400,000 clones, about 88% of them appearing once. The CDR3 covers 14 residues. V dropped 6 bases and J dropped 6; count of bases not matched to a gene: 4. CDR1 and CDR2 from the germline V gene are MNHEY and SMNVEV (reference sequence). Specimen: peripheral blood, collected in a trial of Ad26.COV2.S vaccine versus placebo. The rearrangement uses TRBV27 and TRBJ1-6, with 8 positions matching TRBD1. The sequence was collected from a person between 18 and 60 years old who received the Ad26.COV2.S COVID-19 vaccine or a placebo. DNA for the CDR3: TGTGCCAGCAGAGGACAGGGCTTTAATTCACCCCTCCACTTT. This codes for CASRGQGFNSPLHF.